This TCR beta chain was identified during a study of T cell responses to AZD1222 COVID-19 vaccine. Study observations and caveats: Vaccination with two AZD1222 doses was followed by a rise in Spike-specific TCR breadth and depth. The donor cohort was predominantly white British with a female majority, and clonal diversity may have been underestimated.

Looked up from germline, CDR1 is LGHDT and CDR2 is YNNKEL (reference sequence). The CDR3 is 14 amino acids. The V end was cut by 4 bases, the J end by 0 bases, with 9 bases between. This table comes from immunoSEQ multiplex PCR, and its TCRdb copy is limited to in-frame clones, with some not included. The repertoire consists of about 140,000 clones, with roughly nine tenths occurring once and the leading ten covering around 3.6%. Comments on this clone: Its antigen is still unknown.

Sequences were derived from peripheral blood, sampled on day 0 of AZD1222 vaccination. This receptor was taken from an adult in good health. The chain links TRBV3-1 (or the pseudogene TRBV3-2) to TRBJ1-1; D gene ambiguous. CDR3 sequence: CASSRKHMNTEAFF. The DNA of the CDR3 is TGTGCCAGCAGCCGAAAACATATGAACACTGAAGCTTTCTTT.